This section outlines one TCR beta chain sequence together with its context. The time point here: recipient sample about 28 days before transplant, after cytoreduction. Recipient blood drawn about 28 days pretransplant and days 30, 100, 180 after. The data stem from a study of T cell clonotyping in hematopoietic cell transplantation. Study information: Recipients' pretransplant samples followed cytoreduction.

The CDR3 length is 15 residues. Germline CDR1 is MNHEY and CDR2 is SVGAGI. J was trimmed by 2 bases and V by 6 bases; bases with no gene match: 10. The protocol was immunoSEQ multiplex PCR, while the TCRdb copy is restricted to in-frame clones and leaves out a portion. The data show 25,000 or so clones, under 85% seen once. The chain links TRBV6-5 to TRBJ2-7; 7 bases are shared with TRBD2. The sequencing here drew on peripheral blood mononuclear cells, taken before stem cell transplant. The sequence was obtained from a man over 45 with myelodysplastic syndrome. Some clones in this sample may be carry-over from other donors' samples. The CDR3 is CASSLRSGLPYEQYF. CDR3 DNA sequence: TGTGCCAGCAGCCTACGTAGCGGGTTACCCTACGAGCAGTACTTC.